Included here is one T cell receptor beta chain sequence, with context. Method: immunoSEQ multiplex PCR; TCRdb's copy keeps in-frame clones and lacks some. Altogether about 110,000 clones are present, roughly nine tenths being singletons, with the ten largest covering 4% to 4.5%. The sample belongs to a study of control samples from healthy donors and cancer patients. V lost 1 base and J lost 0, with 12 bases in between. Germline V CDR1 and CDR2: SGHDN, FVKESK. The CDR3 runs 17 residues. The origin of this receptor is a human donor in good health. The donor label of this sample is uncertain. The V and J genes are TRBV14 and TRBJ2-2, with D unresolved. Sequencing used blood. CDR3 amino acids: CASSQGVTVPNTGELFF. The DNA for the CDR3 is TGTGCCAGCAGCCAAGGGGTTACAGTCCCGAACACCGGGGAGCTGTTTTTT.